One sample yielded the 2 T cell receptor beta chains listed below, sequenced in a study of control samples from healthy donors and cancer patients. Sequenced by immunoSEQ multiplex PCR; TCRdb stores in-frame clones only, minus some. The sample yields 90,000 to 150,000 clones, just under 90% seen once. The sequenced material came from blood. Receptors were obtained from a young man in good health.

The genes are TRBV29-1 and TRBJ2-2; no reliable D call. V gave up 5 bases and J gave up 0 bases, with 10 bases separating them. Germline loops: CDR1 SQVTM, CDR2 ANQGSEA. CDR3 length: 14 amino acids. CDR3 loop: CSVLQHSNTGELFF. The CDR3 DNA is TGCAGCGTTCTACAGCATTCGAACACCGGGGAGCTGTTTTTT.

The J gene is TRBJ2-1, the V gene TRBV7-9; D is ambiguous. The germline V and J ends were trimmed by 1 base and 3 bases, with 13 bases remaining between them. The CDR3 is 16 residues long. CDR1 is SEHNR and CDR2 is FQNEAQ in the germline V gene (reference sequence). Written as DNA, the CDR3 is TGTGCCAGCAGCTTAGTTTCCGGATCGGGCTACAATGAGCAGTTCTTC. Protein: CASSLVSGSGYNEQFF. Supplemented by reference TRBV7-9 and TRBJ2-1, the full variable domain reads DTGVSQNPRHKITKRGQNVTFRCDPISEHNRLYWYRQTLGQGPEFLTYFQNEAQLEKSRLLSDRFSAERPKGSFSTLEIQRTEQGDSAMYLCASSLVSGSGYNEQFFGPGTRLTVL.